This T cell receptor beta chain was found in a study of blood T cell repertoires in COVID-19. Study details: COVID-19 samples from acute and convalescent phases originated in the United States, Italy and Spain.

Germline V gene lookup returns CDR1 LGHDT and CDR2 YNNKEL (reference sequence). V trimming: 0 bases; J trimming: 4 bases; junction bases outside the gene matches: 15. CDR3 length: 19 amino acids. In the study's own analysis: Estimated nucleated cell counts came from reference gene primer amplification. Assay: immunoSEQ multiplex PCR; the TCRdb copy retains only in-frame clones and omits some. That table furnishes V, J and clone size, whereas the DNA furnished D and trimming. The sample has a few hundred thousand clones; approximately 81% are singletons. This receptor was identified in a woman between 18 and 29 years old with acute or convalescent COVID-19. Sequencing was performed on peripheral blood. The chain recombines TRBV3-1 (or the pseudogene TRBV3-2) with TRBJ2-7; 10 bases agree with TRBD2. The CDR3 here is CASSQEYTSGTLPLYEQYF. The CDR3 DNA is TGTGCCAGCAGCCAAGAGTACACTAGCGGGACACTCCCCCTGTACGAGCAGTACTTC.